Presented here are 9 T cell receptor beta chains from one specimen sequenced in a study of blood T cell repertoires in COVID-19. Assay: immunoSEQ multiplex PCR; the TCRdb copy retains only in-frame clones and omits some. The data hold 150,000 to 200,000 clones, with about 88% observed a single time. The sequenced material came from PBMCs or T cells enriched from blood (not recorded which). The receptors derive from a woman in her 50s who had recovered from COVID-19.

The V and J genes are TRBV5-1 and TRBJ2-2; tentatively, D is TRBD2 (6 bases). This CDR3 is built from 15 residues. V was trimmed by 0 bases and J by 5 bases, leaving 11 bases between them. Germline values: CDR1 SGHRS, CDR2 YFSETQ. This CDR3 reads CASSLEGTSTGELFF. CDR3 coding DNA: TGCGCCAGCAGCTTGGAAGGGACTTCGACCGGGGAGCTGTTTTTT.

This clone was recorded a few times. The chain employs TRBV14 and TRBJ2-1, with D perhaps matching TRBD2 (5 bases). This CDR3 contains 19 residues. CDR1 and CDR2 from the germline V gene are SGHDN and FVKESK. The V end lost 4 bases, the J end lost 3 bases, and 25 bases lay between the germline ends. The CDR3 region has the DNA TGTGCCAGCAGCCCCGGCCTGCGTAAGCGGCGCTGGGACTACAATGAGCAGTTCTTC. This sequence encodes CASSPGLRKRRWDYNEQFF. The entire variable domain, with the rest obtained from reference TRBV14 and TRBJ2-1, is as follows: EAGVTQFPSHSVIEKGQTVTLRCDPISGHDNLYWYRRVMGKEIKFLLHFVKESKQDESGMPNNRFLAERTGGTYSTLKVQPAELEDSGVYFCASSPGLRKRRWDYNEQFFGPGTRLTVL.

The V call is TRBV7-2, the J call TRBJ1-4, with TRBD1 matching over 9 bases. This CDR3 is built from 16 residues. Germline CDR1 reads SGHTA; CDR2 reads FQGNSA. V lost 3 bases and J lost 6; bases outside the gene matches: 8. CDR3 region: CASSLTGQGIHEKLFF. CDR3 coding DNA: TGTGCCAGCAGCTTGACGGGACAGGGAATACATGAAAAACTGTTTTTT.

The V call is TRBV6-2 or TRBV6-3, the J call TRBJ1-3, with 7 bases matching TRBD1. This CDR3 has 14 residues. The junction had 1 base not matched to a gene; V was cut back by 5 bases and J by 0 bases. CDR1 and CDR2 (germline): MNHEY, SVGEGT. The CDR3 sequence is CASSGQVSGNTIYF. CDR3 sequence (DNA): TGTGCCAGCAGTGGACAGGTCTCTGGAAACACCATATATTTT.

This chain joins TRBV29-1 and TRBJ1-1; the D gene is possibly TRBD1 (5 bases). CDR1 is SQVTM, CDR2 ANQGSEA, per germline. This CDR3 comprises 16 residues. The V gene lost 0 bases and the J gene lost 3 bases, with 17 bases spanning the gap. The CDR3 region is CSVEEGRRARHTEAFF. The CDR3 DNA is TGCAGCGTTGAAGAAGGCCGCAGGGCTAGGCACACTGAAGCTTTCTTT.

This clone has more than one count but fewer than ten. CDR3 in amino acids: CASSAGQPYEKLFF. DNA of the CDR3: TGTGCCAGCAGTGCGGGACAGCCATATGAAAAACTGTTTTTT. The rearrangement uses TRBV27 and TRBJ1-4, with 7 bases fitting TRBD1. This CDR3 comprises 14 residues. Germline loops: CDR1 MNHEY, CDR2 SMNVEV (reference sequence). The V and J ends lost 5 bases and 6 bases, in that order; junction bases with no gene match: 6.

J is TRBJ1-4 and V is TRBV24-1; TRBD1 might be the D (5 bases). The CDR3 is 14 residues long. V was shortened by 6 bases and J by 8 bases, with 15 bases between the two germline ends. Germline V gene lookup returns CDR1 KGHDR and CDR2 SFDVKD. The CDR3 sequence is CATSTPGIGEKLFF. DNA of the CDR3: TGTGCCACCAGTACCCCAGGGATTGGAGAAAAACTGTTTTTT.

This clone was seen only a few times. This rearrangement joins TRBV6-2 or TRBV6-3 to TRBJ1-1, with 9 bases aligning to TRBD1. The germline CDR1 and CDR2 sequences are MNHEY and SVGEGT. This CDR3 has 18 residues. V shed 2 bases, J shed 3 bases, and the junction held 13 bases outside the gene matches. The CDR3 here is CASSYTSQPGQGDTEAFF. For the CDR3, the DNA is TGTGCCAGCAGTTACACAAGCCAACCGGGACAGGGTGACACTGAAGCTTTCTTT.

The rearrangement joins TRBV5-6 to TRBJ1-1; 9 bases line up with TRBD1. This CDR3 has 14 residues. V shed 4 bases and J 5 bases; nucleotides not matched to a gene: 6. Germline V gives CDR1 SGHDT, CDR2 YYEEEE. The DNA of the CDR3 is TGTGCCAGCAGCCGAGGGGGGACAGGGACTGAAGCTTTCTTT. It specifies CASSRGGTGTEAFF. The variable domain in full, completed from reference TRBV5-6 and TRBJ1-1, reads DAGVTQSPTHLIKTRGQQVTLRCSPKSGHDTVSWYQQALGQGPQFIFQYYEEEERQRGNFPDRFSGHQFPNYSSELNVNALLLGDSALYLCASSRGGTGTEAFFGQGTRLTVV.